This T cell receptor (beta chain) was identified in a study of vaccination and CD4 T cells after COVID-19. Study-wide background: Cells were stimulated with overlapping spike peptides from SARS-CoV-2, HCoV-NL63, HCoV-OC43 and HCoV-229E.

This clonotype ranks as medium-sized. Its target is unknown. Sample treatment: roughly 10-day PBMC culture with coronavirus spike peptide pools or control peptides (ViraFEST assay). An unexposed donor provided the CD4+ T cells, which were collected before the COVID-19 pandemic (2011-2018). ViraFEST used peptide pools to expand antigen-specific T cells and subsequently sequenced their TCRs. The assay that was used to sequence DNA from cultured CD4+ T cells was the Oncomine TCR Beta short-read assay. Once CD4+ T cells had been cultured, genomic DNA was extracted from them. Each CDR3 protein gets one entry after TCRdb re-called the PCR reads with MiXCR. The data contain 11,000 or so distinct CDR3 sequences, 30% to 45% of them seen just once; the ten biggest clones take up approximately 15%. J lost 7 bases, V lost 8 bases, and 9 bases had no gene match. The CDR3 contains 14 residues.

The receptor's source is a human donor in good health. The chain carries TRBV12-3 or TRBV12-4 and TRBJ2-1; TRBD2 aligns across 9 bases. Sequencing was carried out using CD4+ T cells from blood, cultured in vitro. Here the CDR3 reads CASRWAGGGNEQFF. The CDR3 DNA reads as TGTGCCAGCCGTTGGGCGGGAGGGGGGAATGAGCAGTTCTTC.